This TCR beta chain was captured by sequencing in a study of cytomegalovirus exposure and HLA in healthy donors (TCRdb year 2017). About the study as a whole: The approximately 710 repertoires of the first cohort and the 95 to 150 validation repertoires were produced on the same platform, according to a later analysis. In addition to the first cohort of around 670 subjects, a separate validation cohort of over 90 different subjects was used. The study aimed to test whether signatures of past pathogen exposure could be identified by cataloging public T cell receptors. To predict cytomegalovirus infection status, the study combined high-throughput TCR immunosequencing, statistical association of individual TCRs with disease status, and machine learning. Paper-wide results and their limitations: According to the authors, the approach could potentially be generalized to other disease states and immunological phenotypes. The study gave a list of under 200 TCR beta chains associated with cytomegalovirus. The classifier was reported to diagnose cytomegalovirus status with high specificity and sensitivity in both the original cohort and the validation cohort. A later analysis had no HLA typing for the validation cohort, so co-occurrence there was scored across all 110 or so repertoires. Across donors, most TCR sequences were observed very rarely, whereas some public TCRs were present in many individuals. In a later analysis, TCRs clustered in the first cohort were found to also tend to co-occur in the roughly 120 validation repertoires, with 94% of cluster scores above 0. In vitro tests confirmed that three of the cytomegalovirus-associated TCR beta chains recognize cytomegalovirus antigens.

According to the germline V gene, CDR1 reads SGHRS and CDR2 reads YFSETQ. The V and J ends are trimmed by 2 bases and 3 bases, leaving 6 bases between them. From the cysteine up to the phenylalanine, the CDR3 has a length of 13 residues. Left in the record is the CDR3 DNA by itself, 39 bases read in frame from the first base. The library was obtained by the immunoSEQ multiplex PCR assay. The paper's processing steps were these. To diagnose cytomegalovirus status from the catalog of TCR beta chain sequences, a statistical classification framework was built. The immuneACCESS repertoire file appears here via TCRdb, limited to in-frame rearrangements. These files lack a portion of the clones; in checked studies, under half of the deficit traces to unresolved V genes, and the cause of the others is not known. V, J and clone size reflect that table, while D and trimming were determined from the DNA. Within this sample are about 74,000 clones, with 94% of them counted one time only. The ten biggest clones cover around 1.5% of the sample.

Separate from the approximately 670-subject first cohort, the validation cohort of more than 90 subjects was the group to which the donors belonged. Turning to this clone: The antigen it binds to is not known. Per-base qualities were not stored, and no clone one base away is much larger.

Source material: PBMCs. This TCR was sampled from a man between 18 and 29 years old in good health and CMV-seropositive. The chain is assembled from TRBV5-1 and TRBJ2-1; the D gene is perhaps TRBD2, on 6 matching bases. The CDR3 protein: CASSFGGYNEQFF. The DNA is as follows: TGCGCCAGCAGCTTCGGGGGCTACAATGAGCAGTTCTTC.